A single sample gave rise to the 18 T cell receptor beta chains below, sequenced in a study of blood T cell repertoires in COVID-19. Method: immunoSEQ multiplex PCR; TCRdb's copy keeps in-frame clones and lacks some. The sample includes about 58,000 clones, more than 75% of them seen just once. Sequencing was performed on peripheral blood. These receptors came from a man aged 40-50 years with active COVID-19.

The chain has TRBV12-3 or TRBV12-4 and TRBJ1-5; D gene uncertain. V lost 0 bases to trimming and J lost 10 bases, with 10 bases between them. This CDR3 has 13 amino acids. This CDR3 is CASSLAAEGPQHF. The CDR3 nucleotides read TGTGCCAGCAGTTTAGCGGCCGAGGGACCCCAGCATTTT.

This chain connects TRBV18 to TRBJ1-6, with 9 bases fitting TRBD1. The CDR3 totals 17 residues. With 3 bases clipped from V and 7 bases from J, the junction kept 10 bases outside the gene matches. Germline lookup yields CDR1 KGHSH and CDR2 LQKENI. The CDR3 loop is CASSPIVGQGTNSPLHF. The CDR3 DNA reads TGTGCCAGCTCACCGATTGTAGGACAGGGGACGAATTCACCCCTCCACTTT.

This rearrangement joins TRBV12-3 or TRBV12-4 to TRBJ2-1; weak D call: TRBD1 (6 bases). V was cut by 4 bases and J by 6 bases, with 10 bases left in between. The CDR3 contains 13 residues. The CDR3 here is CASSSGVSNEQFF. The CDR3 DNA sequence: TGTGCCAGCAGTTCAGGGGTTAGCAATGAGCAGTTCTTC.

V is TRBV18 and J is TRBJ1-6; 7 bases line up with TRBD1. Germline values: CDR1 KGHSH, CDR2 LQKENI. V gave up 4 bases and J gave up 3 bases; unmatched junction bases: 6. CDR3 length equals 16 residues. CDR3 DNA: TGTGCCAGCTCACGGGGGGACAGTGGCTATAATTCACCCCTCCACTTT. It is translated as CASSRGDSGYNSPLHF.

V is TRBV27 and J is TRBJ2-1; 7 nucleotides align to TRBD1. The CDR3 consists of 14 residues. Germline V gene sequence: CDR1 MNHEY, CDR2 SMNVEV (reference sequence). The V gene end was trimmed by 5 bases and the J gene end by 0 bases; junction bases not matched to a gene: 1. The CDR3 nucleotides read TGTGCCAGCAGTCCAGGGGGCTCCTACAATGAGCAGTTCTTC. This sequence encodes CASSPGGSYNEQFF.

This clone was picked up a small number of times. The rearrangement joins TRBV5-1 to TRBJ1-3; D is ambiguous. Trimming took 0 bases from V and 0 from J, leaving 10 bases between them. This CDR3 is 16 amino acids long. Germline loops: CDR1 SGHRS, CDR2 YFSETQ. In nucleotides, the CDR3 is TGCGCCAGCAGCTTGGTAGGACTGACCTCTGGAAACACCATATATTTT. This codes for CASSLVGLTSGNTIYF.

This clone was seen a few times. V is TRBV5-1 and J is TRBJ2-3, with D unclear. V was cut by 4 bases and J by 6 bases, with 12 bases left in between. CDR1 is SGHRS and CDR2 is YFSETQ in the germline V gene. The CDR3 contains 13 residues. CDR3 residues: CASSLTARDTQYF. DNA of the CDR3: TGCGCCAGCAGCCTTACCGCTCGGGATACGCAGTATTTT. The full variable domain, in which reference TRBV5-1 and TRBJ2-3 provide the parts outside the CDR3, is KAGVTQTPRYLIKTRGQQVTLSCSPISGHRSVSWYQQTPGQGLQFLFEYFSETQRNKGNFPGRFSGRQFSNSRSEMNVSTLELGDSALYLCASSLTARDTQYFGPGTRLTVL.

This clone was seen only a few times. The gene calls are TRBV28 and TRBJ1-2; a possible D gene is TRBD1 (6 bases). The germline V gene has CDR1 MDHEN and CDR2 SYDVKM. The CDR3 extends over 13 amino acids. Trimming removed 6 bases from V and 6 bases from J, with 14 bases in between. The CDR3 nucleotides read TGTGCCAGCAGCCCAGGACAGATTAATGGCTACACCTTC. Its protein product is CASSPGQINGYTF.

V usage is TRBV5-1 and J usage is TRBJ1-1; D ambiguous. V lost 0 bases and J lost 1, with 7 bases in between. The CDR3 is made up of 14 amino acids. Germline V lookup: CDR1 SGHRS, CDR2 YFSETQ. The CDR3 DNA follows: TGCGCCAGCAGCTTGGAACCGGGGAACACTGAAGCTTTCTTT. This codes for CASSLEPGNTEAFF.

CDR3 sequence: CASSVGAGDQETQYF. The DNA of the CDR3 is TGTGCCAGCAGCGTAGGAGCGGGAGACCAAGAGACCCAGTACTTC. The V call is TRBV9, the J call TRBJ2-5; 8 bases are a match to TRBD2. This CDR3 region has 15 residues. CDR1 is SGDLS, CDR2 YYNGEE, per germline. V dropped 0 bases and J dropped 0; count of bases not matched to a gene: 1.

This chain's CDR3 is CSVETGLGNEQFF. CDR3 DNA sequence: TGCAGCGTTGAAACGGGACTCGGCAATGAGCAGTTCTTC. The chain carries TRBV29-1 and TRBJ2-1; possible D gene TRBD2, 6 bases. V was trimmed by 2 bases and J by 6 bases, leaving 11 bases between them. This CDR3 has 13 residues. CDR1 and CDR2 from the germline V gene are SQVTM and ANQGSEA.

This clone was counted between two and nine times. In DNA, the CDR3 is TGTGCCAGCACAGTCCAAGAGACCCAGTACTTC. Its translation: CASTVQETQYF. The V call is TRBV12-3 or TRBV12-4, the J call TRBJ2-5; the D is unclear. Trimming took off 7 bases at V and 1 base at J, with 4 bases between the two ends. This CDR3 is 11 amino acids long.

In this sample, this clone turned up a few times. This chain uses TRBV7-9 with TRBJ1-2; D is ambiguous. Germline CDR1 and CDR2: SEHNR and FQNEAQ (reference sequence). Deletions cut 2 bases from V and 8 bases from J, with 15 bases between. The CDR3 extends over 14 amino acids. The CDR3 sequence: CASSLSRVTSGYTF. CDR3 nucleotides: TGTGCCAGCAGCTTATCGAGGGTGACTAGCGGCTACACCTTC.

This chain connects TRBV5-6 to TRBJ2-5; TRBD1 might be the D (6 bases). The germline CDR1 and CDR2 sequences are SGHDT and YYEEEE. Trimming pared 6 bases from V and 5 bases from J, leaving 8 bases between. CDR3 length: 11 amino acids. CDR3 amino acids: CASTQGETQYF. The CDR3 DNA is TGTGCCAGCACTCAGGGGGAGACCCAGTACTTC. The full variable domain, in which reference TRBV5-6 and TRBJ2-5 provide the parts outside the CDR3, is DAGVTQSPTHLIKTRGQQVTLRCSPKSGHDTVSWYQQALGQGPQFIFQYYEEEERQRGNFPDRFSGHQFPNYSSELNVNALLLGDSALYLCASTQGETQYFGPGTRLLVL.

This clone was seen a single time. V gene TRBV3-1 (or the pseudogene TRBV3-2) combines with J gene TRBJ2-7; 8 bases align to TRBD1. With V trimmed by 4 bases and J by 2 bases, 7 bases remained unmatched. The CDR3 spans 15 residues. Germline V gene sequence: CDR1 LGHDT, CDR2 YNNKEL (reference sequence). Written as DNA, the CDR3 is TGTGCCAGCAGCCTGGGGAACAGGGGGACCTACGAGCAGTACTTC. This codes for CASSLGNRGTYEQYF.

The chain recombines TRBV30 with TRBJ2-4, with D perhaps TRBD1 (5 bases). Germline V lookup: CDR1 GTSNPN, CDR2 SVGIG (reference sequence). Trimming removed 5 bases from V and 6 bases from J, with 8 bases in between. The CDR3 has 11 amino acids. The CDR3 coding sequence is TGTGCCTGGGGAACAGGAAACATTCAGTACTTC. The encoded protein is CAWGTGNIQYF.

The chain employs TRBV7-2 and TRBJ1-5; tentatively, D is TRBD1 (6 bases). With 1 base removed from V and 4 bases from J, the gap between germline ends came to 11 bases. CDR1 is SGHTA, CDR2 FQGNSA, per germline. The CDR3 has 15 amino acids. CDR3 amino acids: CASSLEAGANQPQHF. The DNA for the CDR3 is TGTGCCAGCAGCTTAGAGGCAGGGGCTAATCAGCCCCAGCATTTT.

This chain connects TRBV15 to TRBJ2-7, with D maybe TRBD2 (5 bases). Trimming pared 0 bases from V and 1 base from J, leaving 10 bases between. Per germline, CDR1 LNHNV and CDR2 YYDKDF (reference sequence). The CDR3 length is 15 residues. The CDR3 region is CATSRDRGGSYEQYF. The CDR3 DNA follows: TGTGCCACCAGCAGAGATCGGGGTGGGTCCTACGAGCAGTACTTC. The full variable domain, its missing parts supplied by reference TRBV15 and TRBJ2-7, is DAMVIQNPRYQVTQFGKPVTLSCSQTLNHNVMYWYQQKSSQAPKLLFHYYDKDFNNEADTPDNFQSRRPNTSFCFLDIRSPGLGDTAMYLCATSRDRGGSYEQYFGPGTRLTVT.